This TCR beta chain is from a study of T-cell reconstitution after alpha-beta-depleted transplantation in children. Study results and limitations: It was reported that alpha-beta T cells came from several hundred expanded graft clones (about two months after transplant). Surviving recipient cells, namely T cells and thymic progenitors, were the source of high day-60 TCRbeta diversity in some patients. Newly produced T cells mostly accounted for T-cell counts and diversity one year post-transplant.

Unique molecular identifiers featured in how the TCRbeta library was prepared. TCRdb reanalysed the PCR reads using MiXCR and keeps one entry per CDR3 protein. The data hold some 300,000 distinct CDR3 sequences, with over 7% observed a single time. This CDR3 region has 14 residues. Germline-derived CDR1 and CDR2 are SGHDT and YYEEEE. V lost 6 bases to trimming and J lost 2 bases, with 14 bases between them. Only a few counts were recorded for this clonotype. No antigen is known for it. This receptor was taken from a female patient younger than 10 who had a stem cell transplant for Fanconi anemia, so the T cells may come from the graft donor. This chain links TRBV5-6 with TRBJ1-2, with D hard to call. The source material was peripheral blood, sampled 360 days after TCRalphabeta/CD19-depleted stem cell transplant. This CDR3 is CASTLARLNYGYTF. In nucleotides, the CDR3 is TGTGCCAGCACCCTAGCTAGATTAAACTATGGCTACACCTTC.